This T cell receptor (beta chain) was sequenced during a study of cytomegalovirus exposure and HLA in healthy donors. Overall study: Some 85 million unique TCRs from HLA-typed donors were held in an early data release. Study-wide results and limits: A reported reduction in N-insertions relative to the approximately 690-donor mean was seen in an Asian-associated ancestry cluster in a later analysis. In a later analysis, across HLA loci, associated TCR counts were highest for DRB1, lowest for HLA-C. In an earlier analysis, productive rearrangement rates for most beta V segments clustered near 87% or 30%.

Points on this clone: As yet, its antigen is unknown. One junction end disagrees with the germline gene, perhaps due to a read error.

In the PCR, 60 Vbeta and 13 Jbeta primers were used. Clones were sequenced by immunoSEQ multiplex PCR, and TCRdb holds only the in-frame ones, with some missing. The table shows roughly 150,000 clones, with around 84% occurring only once. This CDR3 has 16 amino acids. CDR1 and CDR2 from the germline V gene are MNHEY and SVGAGI. The TCR was taken from a boy aged 2 to 10 in good health and CMV-seronegative. The chain couples TRBV6-5 to TRBJ2-2; 9 bases fit TRBD2. Sequencing used PBMCs. The CDR3 is CASSYLTSGNTGGLFF. CDR3 nucleotides: TGTGCCAGCAGTTACCTGACTAGCGGAAACACCGGGGGGCTGTTTTTT.